The 22 T cell receptor beta chains presented below share a single source sample, sequenced in a study of shared clonotypes between healthy human individuals. Sequencing was performed with immunoSEQ multiplex PCR; in TCRdb, only in-frame clones are kept and a portion is missing. The table includes some 2,500,000 clones, 92% detected once. The sequencing input was naive CD4+ T cells from PBMCs. Subset meaning: CD45RA+ positively selected. These receptors were obtained from a young man in good health. Some clones in this sample may be carry-over from other donors' samples.

As concerns this clone: The same CDR3 also results from other DNA sequences found in this sample. V gene TRBV15 combines with J gene TRBJ2-7; 7 bases are a match to TRBD2. CDR3 length equals 14 residues. The germline V gene has CDR1 LNHNV and CDR2 YYDKDF (reference sequence). With V trimmed by 1 base and J by 2 bases, 2 bases remained unmatched. Here the CDR3 reads CATSRGGSAYEQYF. CDR3 DNA: TGTGCCACCAGCAGAGGCGGGAGCGCCTACGAGCAGTACTTC.

The CDR3: CASSPGTRQTNEKLFF. CDR3 coding DNA: TGCGCCAGCAGCCCCGGGACTAGACAAACTAATGAAAAACTGTTTTTT. The V and J genes are TRBV5-1 and TRBJ1-4, with a weak D call TRBD1 (5 bases). Trimming stripped 4 bases from V and 1 base from J, with 14 bases between. This CDR3 is 16 amino acids long. The V gene's germline CDR1 is SGHRS and CDR2 YFSETQ.

The V call is TRBV9, the J call TRBJ1-1; no clear D gene. Per the germline V gene, CDR1 is SGDLS and CDR2 is YYNGEE. CDR3 length: 14 residues. Between the trimmed V and J ends, which lost 4 bases and 0 bases, there was a span of 10 bases. The CDR3: CASSSTAMNTEAFF. DNA for the CDR3: TGTGCCAGCAGCTCCACAGCTATGAACACTGAAGCTTTCTTT.

This sequence joins TRBV4-1 and TRBJ2-2; D unresolved. The CDR3 length is 21 residues. CDR1 is MGHRA, CDR2 YSYEKL, per germline. V lost 4 bases, J lost 0 bases, and 27 bases lay in between. CDR3 protein: CASSPRLTERTKIPNTGELFF. The DNA for the CDR3 is TGCGCCAGCAGCCCACGTCTGACGGAGCGAACAAAAATCCCGAACACCGGGGAGCTGTTTTTT.

This chain's CDR3 is CASSSYIGGYDYGYTF. CDR3 nucleotide sequence: TGTGCCAGCTCATCTTACATAGGGGGCTACGACTATGGCTACACCTTC. The rearrangement links TRBV18 to TRBJ1-2, with TRBD1 identical over 7 bases. Germline V gene lookup returns CDR1 KGHSH and CDR2 LQKENI. This CDR3 has 16 amino acids. The ends lost 5 bases at V and 3 bases at J; junction bases unmatched: 12. The full variable domain, with the rest looked up from reference TRBV18 and TRBJ1-2, is NAGVMQNPRHLVRRRGQEARLRCSPMKGHSHVYWYRQLPEEGLKFMVYLQKENIIDESGMPKERFSAEFPKEGPSILRIQQVVRGDSAAYFCASSSYIGGYDYGYTFGSGTRLTVV.

The J gene is TRBJ2-7, the V gene TRBV27, with D perhaps given as TRBD1 or TRBD2 (5 bases each). Between the trimmed V and J ends, which lost 2 bases and 3 bases, there was a span of 11 bases. CDR3 size: 14 residues. The V gene's germline CDR1 is MNHEY and CDR2 SMNVEV (reference sequence). CDR3 region: CASSLHGTYYEQYF. As DNA, the CDR3 is TGTGCCAGCAGTTTACACGGGACCTACTACGAGCAGTACTTC.

The CDR3 reads CASAQGEKLFF. DNA for the CDR3: TGTGCCAGCGCCCAGGGTGAAAAACTGTTTTTT. The rearrangement joins TRBV28 to TRBJ1-4; the D gene is possibly TRBD1 (5 bases). Germline lookup yields CDR1 MDHEN and CDR2 SYDVKM. The CDR3 sequence is 11 residues long. The germline V and J ends were trimmed by 8 bases and 7 bases, with 8 bases remaining between them.

As to this clone: Distinct nucleotide sequences in the sample also encode this CDR3. The chain has TRBV7-2 and TRBJ2-7; a possible D gene is TRBD2 (6 bases). The CDR3 sequence is 14 residues long. V shed 1 base and J shed 0 bases, with 7 bases lying between them. Germline V CDR1 and CDR2: SGHTA, FQGNSA. CDR3: CASSLVGGSYEQYF. As DNA, the CDR3 is TGTGCCAGCAGCTTAGTGGGGGGCTCCTACGAGCAGTACTTC.

This clone has only one observation. The V call is TRBV7-9, the J call TRBJ1-3; TRBD1 aligns across 7 bases. CDR3 length: 14 residues. V shed 4 bases and J 6 bases; nucleotides not matched to a gene: 6. The germline V gene encodes CDR1 SEHNR and CDR2 FQNEAQ (reference sequence). CDR3 amino acids: CASSSTGWENTIYF. CDR3 DNA sequence: TGTGCCAGCAGCTCGACAGGGTGGGAAAACACCATATATTTT.

V is TRBV28 and J is TRBJ2-6, with TRBD1 matching 8 bases. The CDR3 consists of 18 residues. V dropped 5 bases and J dropped 0; count of bases not matched to a gene: 9. From germline, CDR1 is MDHEN and CDR2 SYDVKM. The CDR3 reads CASSPPDRVNSGANVLTF. The CDR3 nucleotides are TGTGCCAGCAGTCCGCCGGACAGGGTCAACTCTGGGGCCAACGTCCTGACTTTC.

V gene TRBV7-9 combines with J gene TRBJ2-1, with 7 bases identical to TRBD2. The ends lost 4 bases at V and 9 bases at J; junction bases unmatched: 9. The CDR3 contains 14 residues. Germline V gives CDR1 SEHNR, CDR2 FQNEAQ (reference sequence). The CDR3 reads CASSSPSGRAEQFF. As DNA, the CDR3 is TGTGCCAGCAGCTCCCCCTCAGGGAGGGCTGAGCAGTTCTTC.

Note on this clone: The sample carries other DNA sequences with the same CDR3. The chain uses TRBV29-1 and TRBJ1-1; the D is unclear. V lost 6 bases to trimming and J lost 0 bases, with 8 bases between them. Germline V gives CDR1 SQVTM, CDR2 ANQGSEA. This CDR3 region has 12 residues. CDR3 protein: CSVGSLNTEAFF. In DNA, the CDR3 is TGCAGCGTAGGCAGCTTGAACACTGAAGCTTTCTTT.

The V and J genes are TRBV4-2 and TRBJ2-1, with 10 bases identical to TRBD2. This CDR3 contains 15 residues. The germline gives CDR1 LGHNA, CDR2 YNFKEQ. The V segment lost 6 bases and the J segment 5 bases; nucleotides outside the gene matches: 7. As DNA, the CDR3 is TGTGCCAGCAGTCGAAGCGGGAGGGGGGACAATGAGCAGTTCTTC. Its protein is CASSRSGRGDNEQFF.

The chain is built from TRBV9 and TRBJ2-1; 8 nucleotides line up with TRBD2. J was trimmed by 5 bases and V by 0 bases; bases with no gene match: 10. Per germline, CDR1 SGDLS and CDR2 YYNGEE. The CDR3 loop spans 17 amino acids. CDR3 coding DNA: TGTGCCAGCAGCGTAGCGGCTAGCGGGCGGTGGGACAATGAGCAGTTCTTC. Its translation is CASSVAASGRWDNEQFF.

DNA for the CDR3: TGTGCCAGCTGCAACGACAGGGAGGGCACTGAAGCTTTCTTT. Protein product: CASCNDREGTEAFF. The chain uses TRBV18 and TRBJ1-1; 7 nucleotides align to TRBD1. The CDR3 is 14 residues long. The germline V gene has CDR1 KGHSH and CDR2 LQKENI. Trimming took 7 bases from V and 4 from J; bases not matched to a gene: 9.

J is TRBJ2-3 and V is TRBV7-2, with D perhaps matching TRBD1 (6 bases). In germline, CDR1 is SGHTA, CDR2 FQGNSA. This CDR3 has 15 amino acids. V was shortened by 7 bases and J by 2 bases, with 16 bases between the two germline ends. The CDR3: CASTPGAAFTDTQYF. The CDR3 region has the DNA TGTGCCAGCACCCCAGGGGCGGCATTCACAGATACGCAGTATTTT.

As to this clone: This CDR3 is also generated by other DNA sequences in the sample. The rearrangement uses TRBV7-2 and TRBJ2-7, with D possibly matching TRBD2 (6 bases). CDR3 length equals 11 residues. Germline V gives CDR1 SGHTA, CDR2 FQGNSA. Trimming took off 5 bases at V and 7 bases at J, with 9 bases between the two ends. CDR3 region: CASSQGGEQYF. Here the CDR3 DNA reads TGTGCCAGCAGCCAAGGAGGGGAGCAGTACTTC.

The chain is built from TRBV7-9 and TRBJ2-5; weak D call: TRBD1 (6 bases). CDR3 length: 14 residues. The germline gives CDR1 SEHNR, CDR2 FQNEAQ (reference sequence). The V and J ends lost 1 base and 4 bases respectively, with 10 bases between them. The DNA for the CDR3 is TGTGCCAGCAGCTTAGGGGGGACACTAGAGACCCAGTACTTC. The encoded protein is CASSLGGTLETQYF.

The chain couples TRBV5-8 to TRBJ2-6; D gene ambiguous. The length of the CDR3 is 15 residues. CDR1 is SGHTS and CDR2 is YDEGEE in the germline V gene. Between the trimmed V and J ends, which lost 1 base and 0 bases, there was a span of 5 bases. The CDR3 here is CASSLHVSGANVLTF. Here the CDR3 DNA reads TGTGCCAGCAGCTTGCATGTCTCTGGGGCCAACGTCCTGACTTTC.

J is TRBJ1-5 and V is TRBV18, with 10 bases aligning to TRBD1. Trimming at V came to 4 bases and at J to 6 bases, leaving 6 bases not matched to a gene. The CDR3 extends over 15 amino acids. CDR1 is KGHSH, CDR2 LQKENI, per germline. CDR3 region: CASSLGQGVIQPQHF. Written as DNA, the CDR3 is TGTGCCAGCTCACTAGGACAGGGGGTAATTCAGCCCCAGCATTTT.

The rearrangement links TRBV20-1 to TRBJ2-7; D unresolved. Trimming left V 6 bases short and J 6 bases short, with 12 bases between. Germline CDR1 DFQATT, CDR2 SNEGSKA (reference sequence). There are 11 residues in the CDR3. CDR3 amino acids: CSALPAAEQYF. The CDR3 nucleotides are TGCAGTGCCCTCCCCGCCGCCGAGCAGTACTTC.

The rearrangement links TRBV7-2 to TRBJ2-7; maybe TRBD2 (6 bases). Trimming pared 1 base from V and 7 bases from J, leaving 14 bases between. The CDR3 sequence is 14 residues long. The germline V gene has CDR1 SGHTA and CDR2 FQGNSA. This CDR3 is CASSLGVAVSEQYF. In DNA, the CDR3 is TGTGCCAGCAGCTTAGGAGTAGCGGTTTCTGAGCAGTACTTC. The full variable domain, in which reference TRBV7-2 and TRBJ2-7 provide the parts outside the CDR3, is GAGVSQSPSNKVTEKGKDVELRCDPISGHTALYWYRQSLGQGLEFLIYFQGNSAPDKSGLPSDRFSAERTGGSVSTLTIQRTQQEDSAVYLCASSLGVAVSEQYFGPGTRLTVT.